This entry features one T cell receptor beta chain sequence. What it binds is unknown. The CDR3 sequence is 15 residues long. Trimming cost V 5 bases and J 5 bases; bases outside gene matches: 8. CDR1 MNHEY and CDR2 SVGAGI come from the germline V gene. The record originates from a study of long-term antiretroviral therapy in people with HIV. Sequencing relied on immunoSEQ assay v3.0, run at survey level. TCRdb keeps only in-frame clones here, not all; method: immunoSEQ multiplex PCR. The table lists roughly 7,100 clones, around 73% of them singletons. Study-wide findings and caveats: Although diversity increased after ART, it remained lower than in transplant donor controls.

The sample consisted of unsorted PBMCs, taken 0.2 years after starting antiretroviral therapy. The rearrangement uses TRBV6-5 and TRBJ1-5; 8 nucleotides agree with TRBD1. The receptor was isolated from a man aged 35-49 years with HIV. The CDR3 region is CASSRTGGEYQPQHF. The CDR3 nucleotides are TGTGCCAGCAGTCGTACAGGGGGGGAGTATCAGCCCCAGCATTTT.